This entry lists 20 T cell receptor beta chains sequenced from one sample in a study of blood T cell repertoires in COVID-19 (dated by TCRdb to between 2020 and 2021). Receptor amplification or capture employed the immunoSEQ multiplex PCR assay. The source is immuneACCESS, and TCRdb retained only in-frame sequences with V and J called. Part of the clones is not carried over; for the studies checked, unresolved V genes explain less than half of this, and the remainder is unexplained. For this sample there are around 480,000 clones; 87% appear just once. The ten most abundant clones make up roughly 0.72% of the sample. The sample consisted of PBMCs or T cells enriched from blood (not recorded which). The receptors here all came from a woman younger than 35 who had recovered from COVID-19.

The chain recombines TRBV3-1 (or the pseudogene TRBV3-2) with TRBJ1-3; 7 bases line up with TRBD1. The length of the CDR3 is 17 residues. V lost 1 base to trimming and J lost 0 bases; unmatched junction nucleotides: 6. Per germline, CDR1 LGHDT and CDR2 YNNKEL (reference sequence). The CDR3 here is CASSQGIWTGSGNTIYF. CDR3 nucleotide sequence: TGTGCCAGCAGCCAAGGTATCTGGACAGGCTCTGGAAACACCATATATTTT.

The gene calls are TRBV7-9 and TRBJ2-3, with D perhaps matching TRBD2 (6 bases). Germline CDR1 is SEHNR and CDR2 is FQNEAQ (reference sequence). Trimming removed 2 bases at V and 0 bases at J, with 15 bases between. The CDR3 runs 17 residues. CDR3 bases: TGTGCCAGCAGCTTACCCCTCCGGGCGGGAAGCACAGATACGCAGTATTTT. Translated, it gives CASSLPLRAGSTDTQYF.

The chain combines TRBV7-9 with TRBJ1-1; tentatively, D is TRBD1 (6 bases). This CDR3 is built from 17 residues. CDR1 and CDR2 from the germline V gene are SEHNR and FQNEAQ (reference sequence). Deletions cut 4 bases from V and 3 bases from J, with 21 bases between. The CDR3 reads CASSSSTFGQQDTEAFF. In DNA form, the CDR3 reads TGTGCCAGCAGCTCTTCGACCTTTGGACAGCAAGACACTGAAGCTTTCTTT.

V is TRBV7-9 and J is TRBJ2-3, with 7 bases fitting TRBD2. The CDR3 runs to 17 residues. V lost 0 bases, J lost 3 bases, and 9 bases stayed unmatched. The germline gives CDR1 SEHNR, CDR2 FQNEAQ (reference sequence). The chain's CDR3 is CASSLALGGGNTDTQYF. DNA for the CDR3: TGTGCCAGCAGCTTAGCGCTGGGGGGGGGAAATACAGATACGCAGTATTTT.

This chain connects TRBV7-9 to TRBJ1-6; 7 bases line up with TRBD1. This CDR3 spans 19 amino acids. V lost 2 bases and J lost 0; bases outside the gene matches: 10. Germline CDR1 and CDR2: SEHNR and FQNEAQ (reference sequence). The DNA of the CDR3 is TGTGCCAGCAGCTTAACGGCTACTAGGGGGCCCTCCTATAATTCACCCCTCCACTTT. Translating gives CASSLTATRGPSYNSPLHF.

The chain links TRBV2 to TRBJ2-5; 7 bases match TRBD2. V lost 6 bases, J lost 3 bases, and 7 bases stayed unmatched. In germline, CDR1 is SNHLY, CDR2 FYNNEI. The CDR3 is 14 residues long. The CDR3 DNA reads TGTGCCAGCAGGACTCACCGGGGGGAAGAGACCCAGTACTTC. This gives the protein CASRTHRGEETQYF.

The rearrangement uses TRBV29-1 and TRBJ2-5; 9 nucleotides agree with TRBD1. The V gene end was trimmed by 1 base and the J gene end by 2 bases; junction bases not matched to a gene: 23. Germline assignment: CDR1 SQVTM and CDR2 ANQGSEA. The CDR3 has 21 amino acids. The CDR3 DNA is TGCAGCGTTGAAGGGCGGTATTCCAGGGGCGGGACAGGGAGCTCTCAAGAGACCCAGTACTTC. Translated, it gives CSVEGRYSRGGTGSSQETQYF.

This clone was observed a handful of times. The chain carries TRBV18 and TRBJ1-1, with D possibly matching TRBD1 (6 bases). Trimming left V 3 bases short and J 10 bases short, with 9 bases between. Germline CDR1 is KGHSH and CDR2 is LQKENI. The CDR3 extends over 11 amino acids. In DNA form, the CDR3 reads TGTGCCAGCTCACCGGGAGGGGGAGCTTTCTTT. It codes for CASSPGGGAFF.

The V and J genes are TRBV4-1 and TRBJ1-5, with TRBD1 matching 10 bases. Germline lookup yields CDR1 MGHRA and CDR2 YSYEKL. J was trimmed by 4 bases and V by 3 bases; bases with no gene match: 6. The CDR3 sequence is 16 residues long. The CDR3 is CASSQDPGQGNQPQHF. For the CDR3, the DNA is TGCGCCAGCAGCCAGGACCCGGGACAGGGGAATCAGCCCCAGCATTTT.

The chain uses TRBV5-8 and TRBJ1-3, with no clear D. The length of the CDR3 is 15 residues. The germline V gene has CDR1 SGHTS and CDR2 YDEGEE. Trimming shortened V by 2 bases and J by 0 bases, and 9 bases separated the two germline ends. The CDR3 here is CASSFRGNSGNTIYF. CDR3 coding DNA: TGTGCCAGCAGCTTCCGAGGGAACTCTGGAAACACCATATATTTT.

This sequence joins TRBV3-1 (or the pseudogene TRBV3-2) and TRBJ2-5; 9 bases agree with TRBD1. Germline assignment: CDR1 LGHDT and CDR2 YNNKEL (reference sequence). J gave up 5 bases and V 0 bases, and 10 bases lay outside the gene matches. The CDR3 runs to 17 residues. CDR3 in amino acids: CASSQDRLGTGMETQYF. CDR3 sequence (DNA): TGTGCCAGCAGCCAAGATCGCCTCGGGACAGGGATGGAGACCCAGTACTTC.

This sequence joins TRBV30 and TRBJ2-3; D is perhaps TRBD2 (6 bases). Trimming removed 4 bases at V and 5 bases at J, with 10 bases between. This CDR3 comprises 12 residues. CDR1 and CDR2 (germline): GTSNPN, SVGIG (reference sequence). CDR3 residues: CAWKRGKDTQYF. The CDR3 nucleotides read TGTGCCTGGAAACGCGGGAAAGATACGCAGTATTTT.

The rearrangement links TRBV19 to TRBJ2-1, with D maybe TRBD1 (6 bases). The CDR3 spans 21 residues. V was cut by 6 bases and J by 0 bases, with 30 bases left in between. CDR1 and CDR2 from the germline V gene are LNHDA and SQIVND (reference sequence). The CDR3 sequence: CASSDWQGNNRAPSSYNEQFF. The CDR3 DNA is TGTGCCAGTAGCGATTGGCAGGGGAACAATCGCGCACCGAGCTCCTACAATGAGCAGTTCTTC.

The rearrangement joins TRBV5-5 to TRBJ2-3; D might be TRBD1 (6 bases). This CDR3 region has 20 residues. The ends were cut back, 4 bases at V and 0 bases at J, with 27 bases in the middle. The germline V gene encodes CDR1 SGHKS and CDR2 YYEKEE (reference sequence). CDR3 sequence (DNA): TGTGCCAGCAGCCGTCCACTTAATTTCGGGACACCAAAAAGCACAGATACGCAGTATTTT. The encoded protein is CASSRPLNFGTPKSTDTQYF. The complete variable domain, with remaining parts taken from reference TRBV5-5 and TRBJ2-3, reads DAGVTQSPTHLIKTRGQQVTLRCSPISGHKSVSWYQQVLGQGPQFIFQYYEKEERGRGNFPDRFSARQFPNYSSELNVNALLLGDSALYLCASSRPLNFGTPKSTDTQYFGPGTRLTVL.

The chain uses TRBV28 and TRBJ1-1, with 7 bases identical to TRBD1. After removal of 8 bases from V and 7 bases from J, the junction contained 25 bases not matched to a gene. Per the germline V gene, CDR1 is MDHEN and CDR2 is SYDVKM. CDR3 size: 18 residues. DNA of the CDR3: TGTGCCAGCCGGGCGGGAGGGGGCGCGTGGGCTCTTCACGTTGAAGCTTTCTTT. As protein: CASRAGGGAWALHVEAFF.

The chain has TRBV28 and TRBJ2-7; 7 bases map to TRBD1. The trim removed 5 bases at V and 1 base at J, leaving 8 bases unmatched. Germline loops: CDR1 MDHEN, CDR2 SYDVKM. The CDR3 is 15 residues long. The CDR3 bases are TGTGCCAGCAGTCCAGGGGACAGACGGTCCTACGAGCAGTACTTC. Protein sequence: CASSPGDRRSYEQYF.

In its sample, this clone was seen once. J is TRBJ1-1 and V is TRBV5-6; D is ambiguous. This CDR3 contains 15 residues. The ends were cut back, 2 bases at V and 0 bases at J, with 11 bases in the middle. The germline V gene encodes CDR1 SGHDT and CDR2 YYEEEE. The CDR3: CASSFYSGLNTEAFF. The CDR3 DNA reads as TGTGCCAGCAGCTTCTACTCAGGTCTGAACACTGAAGCTTTCTTT.

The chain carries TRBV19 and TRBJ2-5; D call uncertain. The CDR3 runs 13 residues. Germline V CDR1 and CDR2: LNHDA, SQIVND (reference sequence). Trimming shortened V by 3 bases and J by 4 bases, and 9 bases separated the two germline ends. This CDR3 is CASSMNERETQYF. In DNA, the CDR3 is TGTGCCAGTAGTATGAATGAGCGAGAGACCCAGTACTTC.

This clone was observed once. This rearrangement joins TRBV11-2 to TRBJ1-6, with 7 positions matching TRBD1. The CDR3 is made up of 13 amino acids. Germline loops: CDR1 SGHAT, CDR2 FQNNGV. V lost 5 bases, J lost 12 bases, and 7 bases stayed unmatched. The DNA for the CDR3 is TGTGCCAGCAGCGCAAACAGGGGAGGACCCCTCCACTTT. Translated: CASSANRGGPLHF.

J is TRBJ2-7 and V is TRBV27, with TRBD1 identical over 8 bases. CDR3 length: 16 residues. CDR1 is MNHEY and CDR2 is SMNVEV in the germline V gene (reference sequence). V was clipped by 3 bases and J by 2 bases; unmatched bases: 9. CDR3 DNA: TGTGCCAGCAGTTTGGAGGGACAGGTCACTACCTACGAGCAGTACTTC. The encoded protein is CASSLEGQVTTYEQYF.